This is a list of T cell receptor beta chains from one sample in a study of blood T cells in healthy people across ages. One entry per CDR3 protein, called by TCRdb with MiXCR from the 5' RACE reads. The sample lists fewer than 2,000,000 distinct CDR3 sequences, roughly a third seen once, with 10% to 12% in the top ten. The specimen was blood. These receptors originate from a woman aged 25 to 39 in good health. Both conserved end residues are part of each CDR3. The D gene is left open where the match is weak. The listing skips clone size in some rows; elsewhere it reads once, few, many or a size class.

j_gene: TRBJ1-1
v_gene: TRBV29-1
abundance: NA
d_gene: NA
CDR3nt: TGCAGCGTTGATGTGGGGGGAACTGAAGCTTTCTTT
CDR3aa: CSVDVGGTEAFF

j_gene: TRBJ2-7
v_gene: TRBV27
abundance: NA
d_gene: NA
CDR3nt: TGTGCCAGCACGAGCGGAGCGAACTCCTACGAGCAGTACTTC
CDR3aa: CASTSGANSYEQYF

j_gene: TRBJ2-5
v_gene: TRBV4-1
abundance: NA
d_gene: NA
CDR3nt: TGCGCCAGCAGCCAAGATCGGACAGAGGAGACCCAGTACTTC
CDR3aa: CASSQDRTEETQYF

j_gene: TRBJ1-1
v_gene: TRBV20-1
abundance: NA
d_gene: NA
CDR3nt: TGCAGTGCTCAGCCCATACTAGAACAGGGACCTTGGACTGAAGCTTTCTTT
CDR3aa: CSAQPILEQGPWTEAFF

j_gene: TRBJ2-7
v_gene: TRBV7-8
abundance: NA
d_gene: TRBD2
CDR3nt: TGTGCCAGCAGTTACCCAGGGCCCGGACTAGCGGTAGACCCCCAGTACTTC
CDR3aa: CASSYPGPGLAVDPQYF

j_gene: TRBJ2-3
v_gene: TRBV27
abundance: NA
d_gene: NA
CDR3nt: TGTGCCAGCAGTTTATCCCAGAAGGATTCCACAGATACGCAGTATTTT
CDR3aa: CASSLSQKDSTDTQYF

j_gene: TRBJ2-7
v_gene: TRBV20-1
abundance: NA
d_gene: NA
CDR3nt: TGCAGTGCTAGACCAGTTTCTAGTTACGAGCAGTACTTC
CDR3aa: CSARPVSSYEQYF

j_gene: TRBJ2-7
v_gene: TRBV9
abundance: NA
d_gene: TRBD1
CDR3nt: TGTACCAGCAGCGACCGGGACAGGGGCGCTTACCACGAGCAGTACTTC
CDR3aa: CTSSDRDRGAYHEQYF

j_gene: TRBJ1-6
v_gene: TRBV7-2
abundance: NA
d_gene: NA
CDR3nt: TGTGCCAGCAGCTTGGATCGACTGGGGACCTATAATTCACCCCTCCACTTT
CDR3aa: CASSLDRLGTYNSPLHF

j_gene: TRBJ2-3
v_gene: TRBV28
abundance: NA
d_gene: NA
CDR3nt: TGTGCCAGCAGGTTTGGGGAAGCAGATACGCAGTATTTT
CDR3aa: CASRFGEADTQYF

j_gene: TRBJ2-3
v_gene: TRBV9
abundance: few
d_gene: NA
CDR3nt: TGTGCCAGCAGCGTAGGCAGGGGCGCTGATACGCAGTATTTT
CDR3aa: CASSVGRGADTQYF

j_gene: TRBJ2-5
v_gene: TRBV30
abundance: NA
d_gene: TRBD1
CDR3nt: TGTGCCTGGAGTTCGGACAGGGGGTTTTTCGGAGAGACCCAGTACTTC
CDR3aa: CAWSSDRGFFGETQYF

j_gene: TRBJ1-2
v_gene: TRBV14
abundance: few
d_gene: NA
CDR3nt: TGTGCCAGCAGCCAAGGTTCGGGGTATGGCTATGGCTACACCTTC
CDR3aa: CASSQGSGYGYGYTF

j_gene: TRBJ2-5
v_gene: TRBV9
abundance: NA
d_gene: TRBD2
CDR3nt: TGTGCCAGCAGCGTATACAAGCGGGGGGGGGACTCAGGAGAGACCCAGTACTTC
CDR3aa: CASSVYKRGGDSGETQYF

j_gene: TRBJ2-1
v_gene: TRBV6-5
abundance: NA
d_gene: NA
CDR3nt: TGTGCCAGCAGTTACACCTTCCTGTCCCATGAGCAGTTCTTC
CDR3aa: CASSYTFLSHEQFF

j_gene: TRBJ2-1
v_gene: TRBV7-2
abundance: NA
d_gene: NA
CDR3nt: TGTGCCAGCAGCTTAACAGGGATTGAGCAGTTCTTC
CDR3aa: CASSLTGIEQFF

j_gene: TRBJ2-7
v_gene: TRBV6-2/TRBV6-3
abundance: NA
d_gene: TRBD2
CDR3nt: TGTGCCAGCAGCCAGCTTAGCGGGGGGTACAATGAGCAGTACTTC
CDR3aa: CASSQLSGGYNEQYF

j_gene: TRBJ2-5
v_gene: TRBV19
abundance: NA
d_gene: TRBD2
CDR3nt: TGTGCCAGCGACCAGGGAGGGGAGACCCAGTACTTC
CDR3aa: CASDQGGETQYF

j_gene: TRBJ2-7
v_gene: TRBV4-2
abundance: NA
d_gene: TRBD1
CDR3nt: TGTGCCAGCAGCCAACCCCAGGGGGCGTCGGCCCTCTACGAGCAGTACTTC
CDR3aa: CASSQPQGASALYEQYF

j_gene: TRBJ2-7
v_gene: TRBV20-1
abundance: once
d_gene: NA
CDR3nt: TGCAGTGCTAGAGGAAGACTCTCCTACGAGCAGTACTTC
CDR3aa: CSARGRLSYEQYF

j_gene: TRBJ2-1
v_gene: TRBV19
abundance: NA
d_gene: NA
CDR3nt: TGTGCCAGTAGTCCAACGATGGGTCCCAATGAGCAGTTCTTC
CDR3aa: CASSPTMGPNEQFF

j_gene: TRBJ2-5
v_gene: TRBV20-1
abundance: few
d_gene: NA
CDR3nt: TGCAGTGCTAGAGCTCCGGATTCGAGGGAGACCCAGTACTTC
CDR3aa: CSARAPDSRETQYF

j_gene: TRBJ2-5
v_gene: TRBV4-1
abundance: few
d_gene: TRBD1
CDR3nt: TGCGCCAGTCAGGGGGTCCAAGAGACCCAGTACTTC
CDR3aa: CASQGVQETQYF

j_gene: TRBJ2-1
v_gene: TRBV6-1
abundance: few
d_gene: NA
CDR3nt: TGTGCCAGCAGCGTCCGGGAACTTATCAATGAGCAGTTCTTC
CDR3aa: CASSVRELINEQFF

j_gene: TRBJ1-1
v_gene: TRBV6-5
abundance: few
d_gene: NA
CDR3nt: TGTGCCAGCAGTCACCAAAGGGACCTGAACACTGAAGCTTTCTTT
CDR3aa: CASSHQRDLNTEAFF

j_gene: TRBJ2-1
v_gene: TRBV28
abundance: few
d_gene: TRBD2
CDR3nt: TGTGCCAGCAGTTTGCGAACGGGAGGGCCTATTTATAATGAGCAGTTCTTC
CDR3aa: CASSLRTGGPIYNEQFF

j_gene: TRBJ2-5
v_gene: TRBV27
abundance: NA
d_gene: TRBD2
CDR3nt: TGTGCCAGCAGTCTCGGGGTAGCGGGTGCTAGGACCCAGTACTTC
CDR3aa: CASSLGVAGARTQYF

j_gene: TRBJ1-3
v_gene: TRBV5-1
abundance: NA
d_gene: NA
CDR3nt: TGCGCCAGCAGCGACTCAAGGGTTCCTGGAAACACCATATATTTT
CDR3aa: CASSDSRVPGNTIYF

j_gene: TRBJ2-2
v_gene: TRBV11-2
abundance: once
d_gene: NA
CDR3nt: TGTGCCAGCAGCTCCCACCCTGGACTCGCGAACACCGGGGAGCTGTTTTTT
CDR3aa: CASSSHPGLANTGELFF

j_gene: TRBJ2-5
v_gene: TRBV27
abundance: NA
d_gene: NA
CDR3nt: TGTGCCAGGGGGAACGGGGTAGGGGAGACCCAGTACTTC
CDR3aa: CARGNGVGETQYF

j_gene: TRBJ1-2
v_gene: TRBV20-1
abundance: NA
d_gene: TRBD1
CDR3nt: TGCAGTGCGCAGCAAAAGACAGGGGTTAACTATGGCTACACCTTC
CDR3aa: CSAQQKTGVNYGYTF

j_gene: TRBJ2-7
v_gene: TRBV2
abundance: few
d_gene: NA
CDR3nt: TGTGCCAGCAGTGATAGCAGGCACTTAACCTACGAGCAGTACTTC
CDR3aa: CASSDSRHLTYEQYF

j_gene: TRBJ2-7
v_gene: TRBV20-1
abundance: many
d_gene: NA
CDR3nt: TGCAGTGCTACACCTCTAGATCCCGAGCAGTACTTC
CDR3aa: CSATPLDPEQYF

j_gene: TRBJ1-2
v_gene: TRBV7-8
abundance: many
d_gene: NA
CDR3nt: TGTGCCAGCAGCTTAGCGGTTCTTGGCTATGGCTACACCTTC
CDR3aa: CASSLAVLGYGYTF

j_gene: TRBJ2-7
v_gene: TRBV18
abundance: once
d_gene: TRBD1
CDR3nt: TGTGCCAGCTCACGTGGGACAGCTAGTAGCTATTACGAGCAGTACTTC
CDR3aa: CASSRGTASSYYEQYF

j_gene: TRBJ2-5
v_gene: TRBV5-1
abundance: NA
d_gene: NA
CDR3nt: TGCGCCAGCAGCATCTCCGGGACAACGGAGACCCAGTACTTC
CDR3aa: CASSISGTTETQYF

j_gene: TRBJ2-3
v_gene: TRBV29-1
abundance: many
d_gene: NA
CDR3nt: TGCAGCGCGGAGGGGAGAAGCACAGATACGCAGTATTTT
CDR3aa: CSAEGRSTDTQYF

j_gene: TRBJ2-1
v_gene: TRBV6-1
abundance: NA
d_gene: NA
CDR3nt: TGTGCCAGCACTCCGTTAAAGACTCGGAATGAGCAGTTCTTC
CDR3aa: CASTPLKTRNEQFF

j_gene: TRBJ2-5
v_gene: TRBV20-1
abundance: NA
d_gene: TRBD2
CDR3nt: TGCAGTGCTAGGACTAGCGGGGGGGCCGACGAGACCCAGTACTTC
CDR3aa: CSARTSGGADETQYF

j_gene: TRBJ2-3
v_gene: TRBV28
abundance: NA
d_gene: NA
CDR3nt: TGTGCCAGCATCCCTAGACAAGCGCTTACTAGCACAGATACGCAGTATTTT
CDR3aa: CASIPRQALTSTDTQYF

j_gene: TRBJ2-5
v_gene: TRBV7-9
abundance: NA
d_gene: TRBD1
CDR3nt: TGTGCCAGCAGCCGCCCGACAGGGGGCGGCGAGACCCAGTACTTC
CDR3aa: CASSRPTGGGETQYF

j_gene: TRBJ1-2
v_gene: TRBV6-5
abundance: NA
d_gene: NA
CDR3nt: TGTGCCAGCAGTTACTCCGCCCGGGTAGGCTATGGCTACACCTTC
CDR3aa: CASSYSARVGYGYTF

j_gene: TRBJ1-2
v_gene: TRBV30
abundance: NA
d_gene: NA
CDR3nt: TGTGCCTGGAGTAACCCAGGGGACGGCTACACCTTC
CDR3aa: CAWSNPGDGYTF

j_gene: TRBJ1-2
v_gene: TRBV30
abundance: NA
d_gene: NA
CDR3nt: TGTGCCTGGAGTGTCGGGACAACCTATGGCTACACCTTC
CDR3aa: CAWSVGTTYGYTF

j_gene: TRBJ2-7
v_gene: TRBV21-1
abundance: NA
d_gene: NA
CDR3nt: TGTGCCAGCAGCGAGAAGATAAACCACTACGAGCAGTACTTC
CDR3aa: CASSEKINHYEQYF

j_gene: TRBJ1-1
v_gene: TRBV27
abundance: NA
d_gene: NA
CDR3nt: TGTGCCAGCAGTTTCGTGGGCTCGAACACTGAAGCTTTCTTT
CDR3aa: CASSFVGSNTEAFF

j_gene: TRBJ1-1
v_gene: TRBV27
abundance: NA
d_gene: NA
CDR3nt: TGTGCCAGCAACGTGGAAGGGGGGACTGAAGCTTTCTTT
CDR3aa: CASNVEGGTEAFF

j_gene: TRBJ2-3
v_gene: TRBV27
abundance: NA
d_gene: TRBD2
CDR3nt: TGTGCCAGCAGTTTACGCCGGTTGGGGGGGACAGATACGCAGTATTTT
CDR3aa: CASSLRRLGGTDTQYF

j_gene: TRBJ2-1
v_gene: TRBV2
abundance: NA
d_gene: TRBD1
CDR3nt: TGTGCCAGCAGGGCCGGACAGGGGGCCCACAATGAGCAGTTCTTC
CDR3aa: CASRAGQGAHNEQFF